This record concerns one T cell receptor (beta chain) sequence. Its antigen is unknown. Base qualities are not at hand, and no much larger clone is one base apart. The data belong to a study of human versus mouse CDR3 diversity and MHC coevolution (dated by TCRdb to the late 2010s). At the level of the whole study: According to reports, the immunoSEQ assay can detect one in 200,000 T cells and keeps multiplex PCR amplification bias to a minimum. Across mouse and human samples, the number of valid reads per sample ranged from about 0.6 x 10^7 to 1.8 x 10^7. Human naive CD4 T cell repertoires were used as a reference for TCR selection on multiple MHC II alleles and were compared with human-TCR-locus transgenic mice carrying single MHC II. The human cohort comprised three healthy volunteer blood donors, one aged 30 to 39, one aged 40 to 50 and one aged 60 to 70 at collection. Study-level results and caveats: The largest TCR beta repertoire according to iCHAO1 estimates belonged to humans, at 1.6 million or so clonotypes, a result attributed likely to selection by multiple MHC II molecules. On average, more CDR3 deletions and insertions were observed in humans than in mice, indicating greater exonuclease and TdT activity. Among all compared groups, two of the three human donors had the lowest clonal inequality scores. Repertoire diversity was not regarded as directly comparable between humans and mice because human T cells were selected on a handful of MHC II alleles.

The QIAGEN blood and tissue kit was used to extract genomic DNA from the sorted cells, and that DNA was then quantified on a NanoDrop 1000. Using multiplex PCR of genomic DNA, the immunoSEQ platform deep sequenced and quantified the TCR alpha and beta chains. Per the authors' processing: IMGT gene and region definitions were used for annotation of the TCR sequences. As a stand-in for the preselection repertoire, out-of-frame rearrangements were used and set against in-frame clonotypes. To estimate repertoire size, the study used the iCHAO1 estimator that comes with the immunoSEQ platform. Clonal inequality was measured with a Gini index on in-frame amino acid clonotypes, based on the Lorenz curve. The intersect function of the R package tcR was used to count shared clonotypes, and the Jaccard index was used to score similarity. The R prcomp function was used without normalization to run principal component analysis of V, J and V-J usage frequencies. TCRdb mirrors the immuneACCESS table, restricted to in-frame sequences. Some clones are absent from its copies; in checked studies, under half trace to an unresolved V gene, and the reason for the others is unknown. That table supplies the V and J calls and clone size; D and trimming were determined from the DNA. This sample has roughly 80,000 clones in its table, and roughly 95% of those were observed once. The biggest ten clones account for about 1.5% of the sample.

Fluorescence-activated cell sorting was used to isolate naive CD4 T cells, defined as CD45RO-negative and CD62L-positive, from PBMCs. Around 50 ml of fresh peripheral blood was drawn per donor, and PBMCs were isolated by Ficoll density centrifugation. Cells were sorted on a FACSAria III instrument, and every sample had a purity above 90%. The V end loses 0 bases and the J end loses 5 bases, and a stretch of 13 bases separates them. From the cysteine up to the phenylalanine, the CDR3 has a length of 15 residues. The CDR3 DNA has 45 bases and is translated from base 1. CDR1 and CDR2 were assigned from the germline V gene as MNHEY and SVGAGI.

The sample comprised naive CD4+ T cells from blood. The sample's cell subset or site, from its label and the paper: CD45RO-negative CD62L-positive naive CD4 T cells. The V gene is TRBV6-5 and the J gene is TRBJ2-5, and perhaps TRBD2 as D gene, on 7 matching bases. The receptor comes from a person aged 30 to 70 in good health. The CDR3 region has the sequence CASSYSGGARETQYF. The DNA sequence is as follows: TGTGCCAGCAGTTACTCGGGGGGGGCTAGGGAGACCCAGTACTTC.